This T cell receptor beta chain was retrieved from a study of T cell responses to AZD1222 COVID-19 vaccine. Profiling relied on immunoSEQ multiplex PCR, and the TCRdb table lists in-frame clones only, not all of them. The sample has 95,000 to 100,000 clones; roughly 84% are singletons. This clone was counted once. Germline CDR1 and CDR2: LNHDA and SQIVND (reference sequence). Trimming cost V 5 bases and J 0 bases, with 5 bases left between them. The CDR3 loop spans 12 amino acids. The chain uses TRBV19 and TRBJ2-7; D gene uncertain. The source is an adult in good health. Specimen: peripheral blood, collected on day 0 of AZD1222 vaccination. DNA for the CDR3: TGTGCCAGTAGTGTTAACTCCTACGAGCAGTACTTC. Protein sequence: CASSVNSYEQYF.